A selection of T cell receptor beta chains follows, all from one sample in a study of human T cells and chemical hapten exposure. TCRdb used MiXCR to reprocess the RACE reads, holding one entry per CDR3 protein. The table has more than 250,000 distinct CDR3 sequences, around 7.7% seen once. The sample here was whole blood, taken in connection with sensitization to the hapten diphenylcyclopropenone (DPC). The receptors derive from a man between 18 and 35 years old with alopecia areata. Some clones in this sample may be carry-over from other donors' samples. Each CDR3 is given with its conserved first and last residue.

V gene	J gene	CDR3 protein
TRBV12-3/TRBV12-4	TRBJ2-2	CASSSGRETGELFF
TRBV7-7	TRBJ1-3	CASNPGRTSENTIYF
TRBV6-5	TRBJ2-7	CASRGGSEQYF
TRBV20-1	TRBJ2-3	CSASMAGTDTQYF
TRBV6-6	TRBJ1-2	CASSRPQGAGYGYTF
TRBV20-1	TRBJ1-1	CSARGNMNTEAFF
TRBV5-1	TRBJ2-7	CASSDTGLIEQYF
TRBV6-2/TRBV6-3	TRBJ2-3	CASGLAGVEDTQYF
TRBV7-2	TRBJ2-1	CASSFIDRREF
TRBV4-1	TRBJ2-7	CASSHRSGQGSEQYF
TRBV6-2/TRBV6-3	TRBJ2-5	CASSPQGIGGETQYF
TRBV28	TRBJ1-5	CASSYDGYQPQHF
TRBV6-5	TRBJ1-6	CASSKTVNSPLHF
TRBV4-3	TRBJ1-2	CASSQLDADGYTF
TRBV27	TRBJ2-2	CATRFGGGELFF
TRBV20-1	TRBJ1-5	CSARATGTSNQPQHF
TRBV20-1	TRBJ2-2	CSAEQGGRTGELFF
TRBV3-1	TRBJ1-5	CASSQPITDQPQHF
TRBV20-1	TRBJ2-4	CSARGPLGNIQYF
TRBV5-1	TRBJ2-3	CASRIGQGGPDTQYF
TRBV20-1	TRBJ1-3	CSARAAAGSGNTIYF
TRBV28	TRBJ2-7	CASSLSPGTGHYEQYF
TRBV20-1	TRBJ1-2	CSAALYGYTF
TRBV28	TRBJ2-1	CASSSAGTSGNEQFF
TRBV4-1	TRBJ1-2	CASSQGVAGPYGYTF
TRBV29-1	TRBJ1-2	CSVVLLAGKNYGYTF
TRBV25-1	TRBJ2-7	CASSAPGGEQYF
TRBV2	TRBJ1-5	CASTKTGVRNQPQHF
TRBV11-2	TRBJ2-1	CASSWEEQFF
TRBV7-9	TRBJ2-1	CASSLGGTHNEQFF
TRBV7-2	TRBJ1-1	CASSLGPGSTEAFF
TRBV7-9	TRBJ2-5	CASSNTPGQGEETQYF
TRBV6-5	TRBJ2-3	CASSQLAGLTDTQYF
TRBV3-1	TRBJ2-5	CASSQDVSGANQETQYF
TRBV4-1	TRBJ1-5	CASSQEGSRRPQHF
TRBV6-2/TRBV6-3	TRBJ1-5	CASRGTGLRDSNQPQHF
TRBV6-5	TRBJ2-3	CASSRQRLDTQYF
TRBV10-2	TRBJ2-1	CASSESRLGSEQFF
TRBV9	TRBJ2-2	CASSPPPRAPQNTGELFF
TRBV12-3/TRBV12-4	TRBJ1-6	CASSLGQAYNSPLHF
TRBV7-9	TRBJ1-6	CASSLVQGEFPLHF
TRBV6-5	TRBJ2-5	CASSYSFGGIKETQYF
TRBV5-1	TRBJ1-1	CASSHGYMNTEAFF